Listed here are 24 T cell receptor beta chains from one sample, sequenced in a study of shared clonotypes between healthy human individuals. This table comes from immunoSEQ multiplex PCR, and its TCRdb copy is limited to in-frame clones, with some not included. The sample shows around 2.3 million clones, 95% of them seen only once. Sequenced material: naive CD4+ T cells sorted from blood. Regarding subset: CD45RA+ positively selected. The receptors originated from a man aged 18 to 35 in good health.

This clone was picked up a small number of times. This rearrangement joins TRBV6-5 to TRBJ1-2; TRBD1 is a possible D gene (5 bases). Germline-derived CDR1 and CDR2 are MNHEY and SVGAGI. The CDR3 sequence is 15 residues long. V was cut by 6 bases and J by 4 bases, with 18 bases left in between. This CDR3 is CASSRGHSSVYGYTF. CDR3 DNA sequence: TGTGCCAGCAGCCGCGGACATTCATCGGTCTATGGCTACACCTTC.

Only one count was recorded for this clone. The CDR3 spells CASSRQGVGETQYF. In nucleotides, the CDR3 is TGCGCCAGCAGCAGACAGGGGGTAGGAGAGACCCAGTACTTC. The chain carries TRBV10-2 and TRBJ2-5; 9 bases fit TRBD1. J gave up 4 bases and V 6 bases, and 6 bases lay outside the gene matches. Germline V gives CDR1 WSHSY, CDR2 SAAADI. This CDR3 has 14 residues.

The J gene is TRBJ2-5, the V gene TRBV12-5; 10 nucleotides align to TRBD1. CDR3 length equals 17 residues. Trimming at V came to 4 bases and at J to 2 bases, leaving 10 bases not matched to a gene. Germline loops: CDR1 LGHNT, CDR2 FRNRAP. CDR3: CASGSRIGTGVQETQYF. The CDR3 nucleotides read TGTGCTAGTGGTTCACGCATAGGGACAGGGGTTCAAGAGACCCAGTACTTC.

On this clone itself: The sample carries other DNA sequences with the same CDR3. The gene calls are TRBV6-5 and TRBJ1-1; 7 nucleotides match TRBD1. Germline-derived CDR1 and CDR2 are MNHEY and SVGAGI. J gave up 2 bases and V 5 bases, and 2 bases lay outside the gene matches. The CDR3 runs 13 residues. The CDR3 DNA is TGTGCCAGCAGTCGACAGGGTAACACTGAAGCTTTCTTT. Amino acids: CASSRQGNTEAFF.

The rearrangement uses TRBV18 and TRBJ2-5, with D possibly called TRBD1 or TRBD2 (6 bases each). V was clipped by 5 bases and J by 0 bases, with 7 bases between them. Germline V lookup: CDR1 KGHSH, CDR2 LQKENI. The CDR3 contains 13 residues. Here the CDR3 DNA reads TGTGCCAGCTCAGGGGGGCACCAAGAGACCCAGTACTTC. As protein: CASSGGHQETQYF.

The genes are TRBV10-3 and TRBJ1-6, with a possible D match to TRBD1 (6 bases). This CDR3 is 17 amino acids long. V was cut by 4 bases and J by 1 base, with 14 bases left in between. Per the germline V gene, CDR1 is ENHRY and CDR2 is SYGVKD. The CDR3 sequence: CAISASATGSYNSPLHF. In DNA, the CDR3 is TGTGCCATCAGTGCATCAGCTACAGGGTCCTATAATTCACCCCTCCACTTT.

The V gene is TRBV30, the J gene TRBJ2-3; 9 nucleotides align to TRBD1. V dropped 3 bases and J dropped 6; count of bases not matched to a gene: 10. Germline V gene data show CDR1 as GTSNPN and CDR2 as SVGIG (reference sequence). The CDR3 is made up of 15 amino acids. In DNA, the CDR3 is TGTGCCTGGAGAGGCGGACAGGGGTTCTACGATACGCAGTATTTT. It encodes CAWRGGQGFYDTQYF.

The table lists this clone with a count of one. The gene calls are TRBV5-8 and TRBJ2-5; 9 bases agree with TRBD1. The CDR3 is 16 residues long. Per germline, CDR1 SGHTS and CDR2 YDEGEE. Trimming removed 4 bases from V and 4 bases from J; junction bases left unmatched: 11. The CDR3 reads CASSPGQGVRGETQYF. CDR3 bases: TGTGCCAGCAGCCCGGGACAGGGCGTGAGGGGAGAGACCCAGTACTTC.

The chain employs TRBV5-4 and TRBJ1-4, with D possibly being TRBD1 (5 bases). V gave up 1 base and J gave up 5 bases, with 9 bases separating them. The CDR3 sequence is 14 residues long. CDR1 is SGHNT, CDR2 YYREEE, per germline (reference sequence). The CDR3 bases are TGTGCCAGCAGCTTGCGGGACGGGAATGAAAAACTGTTTTTT. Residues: CASSLRDGNEKLFF.

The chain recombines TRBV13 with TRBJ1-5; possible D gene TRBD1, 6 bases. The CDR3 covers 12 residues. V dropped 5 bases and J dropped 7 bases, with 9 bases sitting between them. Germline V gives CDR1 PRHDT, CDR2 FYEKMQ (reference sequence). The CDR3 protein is CASSIQGQPQHF. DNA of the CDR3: TGTGCCAGCAGCATTCAGGGGCAGCCCCAGCATTTT.

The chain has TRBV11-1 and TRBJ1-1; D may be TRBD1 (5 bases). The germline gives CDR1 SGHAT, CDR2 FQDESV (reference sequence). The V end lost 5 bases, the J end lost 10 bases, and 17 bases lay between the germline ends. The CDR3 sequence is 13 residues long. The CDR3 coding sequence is TGTGCCAGCAGCACCGACAGCCTAGTCGGAGCTTTCTTT. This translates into CASSTDSLVGAFF.

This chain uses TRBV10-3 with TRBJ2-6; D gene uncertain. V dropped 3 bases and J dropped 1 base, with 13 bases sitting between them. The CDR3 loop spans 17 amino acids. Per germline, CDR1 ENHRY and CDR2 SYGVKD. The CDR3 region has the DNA TGTGCCATCAGTGAAGGGCCCCTCCCATCTGGGGCCAACGTCCTGACTTTC. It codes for CAISEGPLPSGANVLTF.

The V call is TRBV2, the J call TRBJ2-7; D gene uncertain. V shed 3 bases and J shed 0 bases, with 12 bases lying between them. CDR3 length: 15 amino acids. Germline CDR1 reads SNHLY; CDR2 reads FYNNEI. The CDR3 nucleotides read TGTGCCAGCAGTGAGAGTTCCCAAAGCTCCTACGAGCAGTACTTC. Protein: CASSESSQSSYEQYF. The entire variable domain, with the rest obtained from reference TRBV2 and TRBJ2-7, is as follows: EPEVTQTPSHQVTQMGQEVILRCVPISNHLYFYWYRQILGQKVEFLVSFYNNEISEKSEIFDDQFSVERPDGSNFTLKIRSTKLEDSAMYFCASSESSQSSYEQYFGPGTRLTVT.

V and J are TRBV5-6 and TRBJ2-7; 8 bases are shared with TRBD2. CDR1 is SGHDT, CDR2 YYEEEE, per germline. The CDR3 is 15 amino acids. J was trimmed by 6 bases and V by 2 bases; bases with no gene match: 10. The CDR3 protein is CASSFRSGTRGEQYF. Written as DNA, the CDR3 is TGTGCCAGCAGCTTTCGCTCCGGGACTAGGGGCGAGCAGTACTTC.

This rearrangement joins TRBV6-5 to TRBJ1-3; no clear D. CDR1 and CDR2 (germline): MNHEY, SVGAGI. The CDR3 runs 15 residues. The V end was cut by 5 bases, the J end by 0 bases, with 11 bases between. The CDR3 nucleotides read TGTGCCAGCAGTCCTTTCCAATACTCTGGAAACACCATATATTTT. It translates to CASSPFQYSGNTIYF.

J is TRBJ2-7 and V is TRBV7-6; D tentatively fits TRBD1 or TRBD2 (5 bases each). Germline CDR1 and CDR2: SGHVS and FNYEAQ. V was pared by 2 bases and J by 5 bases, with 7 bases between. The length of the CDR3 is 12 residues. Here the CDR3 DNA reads TGTGCCAGCAGCTTACAGGGACACGAGCAGTACTTC. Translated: CASSLQGHEQYF.

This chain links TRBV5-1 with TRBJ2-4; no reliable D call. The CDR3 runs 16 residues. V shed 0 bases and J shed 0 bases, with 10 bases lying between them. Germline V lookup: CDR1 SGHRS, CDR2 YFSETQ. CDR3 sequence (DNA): TGCGCCAGCAGCTTGGACACCTTGCTAGCCAAAAACATTCAGTACTTC. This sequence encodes CASSLDTLLAKNIQYF.

The CDR3 coding sequence is TGCGCCAGCAGCTTGCATTCCGGCGGGTTCAATGAGCAGTTCTTC. Its translation is CASSLHSGGFNEQFF. The gene calls are TRBV5-1 and TRBJ2-1, with D maybe TRBD2 (5 bases). The CDR3 sequence is 15 residues long. Trimming took off 1 base at V and 6 bases at J, with 14 bases between the two ends. The germline gives CDR1 SGHRS, CDR2 YFSETQ.

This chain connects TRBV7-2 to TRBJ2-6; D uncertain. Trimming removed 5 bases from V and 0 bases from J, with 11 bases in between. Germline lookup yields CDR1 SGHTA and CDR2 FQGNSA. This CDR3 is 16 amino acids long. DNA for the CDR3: TGTGCCAGCAGCCTCCTCGTTTCCTCTGGGGCCAACGTCCTGACTTTC. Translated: CASSLLVSSGANVLTF.

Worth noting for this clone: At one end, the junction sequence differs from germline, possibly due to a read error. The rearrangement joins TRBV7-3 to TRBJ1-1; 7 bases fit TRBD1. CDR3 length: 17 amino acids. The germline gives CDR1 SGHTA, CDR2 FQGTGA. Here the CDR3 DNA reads TGTGCCAGCAGCTTATGGGAAGGGGGCCTCAAGAACGCTGAAGCTTTCTTT. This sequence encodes CASSLWEGGLKNAEAFF.

CDR3 amino acids: CASSLAGGGQTQYF. The CDR3 bases are TGTGCCAGCAGCTTGGCAGGCGGAGGGCAGACCCAGTACTTC. The chain is built from TRBV5-5 and TRBJ2-5; possibly TRBD2 for D (6 bases). Germline CDR1 reads SGHKS; CDR2 reads YYEKEE (reference sequence). The CDR3 extends over 14 amino acids. V shed 0 bases and J shed 6 bases, with 12 bases lying between them.

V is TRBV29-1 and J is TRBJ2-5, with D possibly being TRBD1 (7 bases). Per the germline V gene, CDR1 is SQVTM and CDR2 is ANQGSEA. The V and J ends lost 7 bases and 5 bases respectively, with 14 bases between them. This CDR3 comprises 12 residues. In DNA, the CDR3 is TGCAGCGCCCCCAGGGGGGATGAGACCCAGTACTTC. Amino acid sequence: CSAPRGDETQYF.

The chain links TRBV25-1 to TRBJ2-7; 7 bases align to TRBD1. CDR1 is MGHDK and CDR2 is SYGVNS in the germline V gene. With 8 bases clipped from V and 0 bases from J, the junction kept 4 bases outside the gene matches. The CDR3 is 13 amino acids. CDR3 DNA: TGTGCCAGCGTCGGACAGGTCTCCTACGAGCAGTACTTC. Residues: CASVGQVSYEQYF.

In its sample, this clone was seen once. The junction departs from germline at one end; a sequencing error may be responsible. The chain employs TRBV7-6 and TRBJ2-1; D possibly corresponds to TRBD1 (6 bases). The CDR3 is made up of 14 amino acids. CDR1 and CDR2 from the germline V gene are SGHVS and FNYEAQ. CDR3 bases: TGTGCCAGCAGATTAGGGACACCTTACAATGAGCAGTTCTTC. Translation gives CASRLGTPYNEQFF.